This TCR beta chain was documented in a study of T cells expressing NK-cell markers. In the study overall: Seven HCMV-seropositive donors and one seronegative donor made up the eight sequenced donors.

CDR1 is SGHAT and CDR2 is FQNNGV in the germline V gene. The CDR3 extends over 13 amino acids. The study's findings and limits: Top CD8+ clonotypes included the dominant CD3+CD56+NKG2C+ clonotypes in several donors.

UMI-tagged 5'RACE template switching yielded the TCR beta cDNA. With the 5' RACE reads reprocessed, TCRdb shows one record per CDR3 protein and no DNA. Its listing shows under 600,000 distinct CDR3 sequences. Comment on this clonotype: Its antigen is unknown.

The specimen sequenced was blood T cells: a sorted CD56 or NKG2C T cell subset, CD4+ or CD8+ T cells, or bulk PBMC T cells (not recorded which). This chain connects TRBV11-2 to TRBJ1-2. This receptor was taken from a woman aged 45-65 years in good health. The CDR3 loop is CASSFNGPLSYTF.